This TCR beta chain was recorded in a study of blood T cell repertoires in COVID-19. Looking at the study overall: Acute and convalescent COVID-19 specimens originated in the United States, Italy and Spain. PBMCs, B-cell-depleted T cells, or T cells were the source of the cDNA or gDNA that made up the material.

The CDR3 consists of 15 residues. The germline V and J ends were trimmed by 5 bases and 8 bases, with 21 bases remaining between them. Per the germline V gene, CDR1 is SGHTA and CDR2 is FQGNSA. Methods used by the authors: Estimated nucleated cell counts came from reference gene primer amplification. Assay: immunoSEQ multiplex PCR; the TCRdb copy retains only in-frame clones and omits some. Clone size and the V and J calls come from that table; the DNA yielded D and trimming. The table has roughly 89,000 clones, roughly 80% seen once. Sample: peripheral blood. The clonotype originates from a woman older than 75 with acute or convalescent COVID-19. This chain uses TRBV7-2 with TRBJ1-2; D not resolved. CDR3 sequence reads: CASSHSGGSLEGYTF. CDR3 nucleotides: TGTGCCAGCAGCCACAGCGGAGGGTCCCTGGAAGGCTACACCTTC. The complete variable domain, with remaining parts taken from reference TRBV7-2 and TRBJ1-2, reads GAGVSQSPSNKVTEKGKDVELRCDPISGHTALYWYRQSLGQGLEFLIYFQGNSAPDKSGLPSDRFSAERTGGSVSTLTIQRTQQEDSAVYLCASSHSGGSLEGYTFGSGTRLTVV.